The 25 T cell receptor beta chains reported below all come from one sample, sequenced in a study of tumor-infiltrating lymphocytes in oesophageal squamous cell carcinoma. MiXCR, applied by TCRdb to the PCR reads, yields one record per CDR3 protein. This sample carries roughly 12,000 distinct CDR3 sequences, around 50% of them seen once, and the ten largest clones take under 25%. The specimen was esophageal tumor tissue. The receptors shown here come from a male donor with esophageal squamous cell carcinoma.

This clonotype came up many times. The chain employs TRBV7-2 and TRBJ2-1, with D tentatively TRBD1 or TRBD2 (5 bases each). The CDR3 is made up of 13 amino acids. The V gene lost 5 bases and the J gene lost 7 bases, with 12 bases spanning the gap. The germline CDR1 and CDR2 sequences are SGHTA and FQGNSA. CDR3 loop: CASSHTWGNEQFF. The DNA for the CDR3 is TGTGCCAGCAGCCATACGTGGGGGAATGAGCAGTTCTTC.

The chain carries TRBV7-4 and TRBJ2-3; D not certain. The last part of the DNA fits TRBJ2-1 better; the J call may be wrong. Germline V gene data show CDR1 as SGHVT and CDR2 as SQSDAQ. This CDR3 is built from 13 residues. Here the CDR3 reads CASSLGGVGEQFF. As DNA, the CDR3 is TGTGCCAGCAGCTTAGGGGGTGTGGGTGAGCAGTTCTTC.

This clonotype appeared a few times. One end of the junction fails to match germline, which may point to a read error. The CDR3 loop reads CASSLMGHPDTQYF. The CDR3 nucleotides are TGTGCTAGCAGCTTAATGGGTCATCCCGATACGCAGTATTTT. V and J are TRBV7-9 and TRBJ2-3; D is undetermined. This CDR3 has 14 residues. CDR1 SEHNR and CDR2 FQNEAQ come from the germline V gene (reference sequence).

This clonotype was seen at least ten times. CDR3 sequence (DNA): TGCGCCAGCAGCCAAGACGCCCAATCCGAATGGGGTCAGCCCCAGCATTTT. Its translation: CASSQDAQSEWGQPQHF. The chain has TRBV4-1 and TRBJ1-5; no firm D call. The germline V gene has CDR1 MGHRA and CDR2 YSYEKL. V lost 0 bases, J lost 6 bases, and 18 bases lay in between. The CDR3 runs 17 residues.

CDR3 in DNA: TGTGCCAGCAGCTTGTACAGACAAGAGACCCAGTACTTC. This codes for CASSLYRQETQYF. The gene calls are TRBV7-3 and TRBJ2-1, with D hard to call. The J call is doubtful: the DNA matches TRBJ2-5 better. The CDR3 loop spans 13 amino acids. CDR1 is SGHTA and CDR2 is FQGTGA in the germline V gene.

With regard to this clonotype: This CDR3 is missing its conserved last phenylalanine or tryptophan, likely due to a read error. The limits of the CDR3 on the DNA are not certain, so only TCRdb's listed CDR3 is given. V is TRBV28 and J is TRBJ2-7. Germline V lookup: CDR1 MDHEN, CDR2 SYDVKM. The CDR3 is 13 amino acids long, termini counted. CDR3 residues: CASSERYEQYFGS.

This clonotype showed up many times. The CDR3 protein is CASSTGSSYNEQFF. In DNA form, the CDR3 reads TGTGCCAGCTCGACAGGGAGCTCCTACAATGAGCAGTTCTTC. The J gene is TRBJ2-1, the V gene TRBV6-1; TRBD1 aligns across 7 bases. CDR1 is MNHNS and CDR2 is SASEGT in the germline V gene. Germline trimming cut 8 bases from V and 0 bases from J; bases unmatched to any gene: 4. The CDR3 contains 14 residues.

The chain links TRBV5-1 to TRBJ2-3; 11 bases fit TRBD2. The end of the DNA is better explained by TRBJ2-7, so the J call may be wrong. The length of the CDR3 is 16 residues. The V gene's germline CDR1 is SGHRS and CDR2 YFSETQ. CDR3 region: CASSWGLAVATYEQYF. CDR3 coding DNA: TGCGCCAGCAGCTGGGGACTAGCGGTTGCTACCTACGAGCAGTACTTC.

With respect to this clonotype: Without the conserved terminal phenylalanine or tryptophan, this CDR3 likely stems from a read error. The DNA is left out, because the CDR3 cannot be placed on it with certainty; the CDR3 is given as TCRdb lists it. The V call is TRBV7-8, the J call TRBJ2-5; the table's D call of TRBD1 was not tested on the DNA. The CDR3 length is 14 residues, termini included. Germline lookup yields CDR1 SGHVS and CDR2 FQNEAQ. CDR3 region: CASSLGAGLEKLYL.

This clonotype is judged medium-sized. V is TRBV7-3 and J is TRBJ2-1; 11 bases align to TRBD2. The J segment lost 6 bases and the V segment lost 1 base, leaving 5 bases of the junction unmatched. Germline-derived CDR1 and CDR2 are SGHTA and FQGTGA. CDR3 length: 16 amino acids. The CDR3 coding sequence is TGTGCCAGCAGCTTAAAGGTAGCGGGAGGGCCCAATGAGCAGTTCTTC. Amino acid sequence: CASSLKVAGGPNEQFF.

On this clonotype: Because the CDR3's place on the DNA is in doubt, the DNA is left out and the CDR3 is given as listed by TCRdb. The gene calls are TRBV7-6 and TRBJ2-6; TRBD1 is the table's D call, not checked against the DNA. The CDR3 has 16 amino acids, counting both end residues. Per germline, CDR1 SGHVS and CDR2 FNYEAQ. The CDR3 protein is CASSLTPEYLRAVLRF.

CDR3 DNA sequence: TGTGCCAGCAGCCCCGTCCCGGGACAGGGTTGGGCATACAATGAGCAGTTCTTC. Protein: CASSPVPGQGWAYNEQFF. The V gene is TRBV7-2, the J gene TRBJ2-1; the match to TRBD1 covers 9 bases. With V trimmed by 5 bases and J by 4 bases, 15 bases remained unmatched. Germline V gene sequence: CDR1 SGHTA, CDR2 FQGNSA. The CDR3 is made up of 18 amino acids.

The J gene is TRBJ2-7, the V gene TRBV7-2, with TRBD1 identical over 9 bases. The J segment lost 3 bases and the V segment lost 4 bases, leaving 1 base of the junction unmatched. Germline V gene sequence: CDR1 SGHTA, CDR2 FQGNSA. The CDR3 is made up of 13 amino acids. CDR3 loop: CASSSTGGYEQYF. The CDR3 DNA reads as TGTGCCAGCAGCTCGACAGGGGGCTACGAGCAGTACTTC.

The V call is TRBV7-3, the J call TRBJ2-6; D not resolved. Trimming took 1 base from V and 1 from J, leaving 14 bases between them. The germline V gene has CDR1 SGHTA and CDR2 FQGTGA. The CDR3 is 18 amino acids. In DNA, the CDR3 is TGTGCCAGCAGCTTAAATCCCCTTGTGCAATCTGGGGCCAACGTCCTGACTTTC. Protein product: CASSLNPLVQSGANVLTF.

This clonotype was recorded once. The rearrangement joins TRBV7-2 to TRBJ1-2; D perhaps matches TRBD1 (5 bases). The CDR3 runs 14 residues. V was cut by 1 base and J by 2 bases, with 8 bases left in between. Germline loops: CDR1 SGHTA, CDR2 FQGNSA. The CDR3 reads CASSLGRTNYGYTF. The DNA of the CDR3 is TGTGCCAGCAGCTTAGGCAGGACAAACTATGGCTACACCTTC. Supplemented by reference TRBV7-2 and TRBJ1-2, the full variable domain reads GAGVSQSPSNKVTEKGKDVELRCDPISGHTALYWYRQSLGQGLEFLIYFQGNSAPDKSGLPSDRFSAERTGGSVSTLTIQRTQQEDSAVYLCASSLGRTNYGYTFGSGTRLTVV.

The CDR3 here is CASNRGGEANEQYF. The CDR3 nucleotides read TGTGCCAGCAACAGGGGGGGGGAAGCCAATGAGCAGTACTTC. This chain connects TRBV28 to TRBJ2-5, with D perhaps TRBD1 (8 bases). CDR1 and CDR2 from the germline V gene are MDHEN and SYDVKM. The CDR3 has 14 residues. Trimming pared 7 bases from V and 11 bases from J, leaving 23 bases between.

There are many counts of this clonotype. This sequence joins TRBV5-4 and TRBJ2-7; tentatively, D is TRBD2 (7 bases). Germline CDR1 reads SGHNT; CDR2 reads YYREEE (reference sequence). The CDR3 runs 16 residues. V gave up 0 bases and J gave up 1 base, with 14 bases separating them. CDR3 in DNA: TGTGCCAGCAGCTTGGGGGGGGGCTGGGGTTCCTACGAGCAGTACTTC. This gives the protein CASSLGGGWGSYEQYF.

V is TRBV2 and J is TRBJ2-1, with 7 bases lining up with TRBD2. Near its end, the DNA agrees better with TRBJ2-5, so the J call may be wrong. The CDR3 extends over 16 amino acids. Looked up from germline, CDR1 is SNHLY and CDR2 is FYNNEI. CDR3 protein: CASRHPRDYRRETQYF. CDR3 DNA sequence: TGTGCCAGCAGACATCCCCGGGACTACCGGCGAGAGACCCAGTACTTC.

This clonotype was found once. This chain links TRBV6-8 with TRBJ2-4, with D perhaps matching TRBD1 (6 bases). The tail of the sequence fits TRBJ2-7 better, so the J call may be wrong. There are 16 residues in the CDR3. Germline V gene sequence: CDR1 MNHGY, CDR2 SAAAGT. CDR3 in amino acids: CASHPVGTQPASEQYF. As DNA, the CDR3 is TGTGCCAGTCACCCCGTGGGGACACAACCGGCGTCCGAGCAGTACTTC.

To note about this clonotype: One junction end disagrees with the germline gene, perhaps due to a read error. V is TRBV6-1 and J is TRBJ2-1; maybe TRBD2 (5 bases). The CDR3 runs 13 residues. Germline values: CDR1 MNHNS, CDR2 SASEGT. The CDR3 loop is CASSEVGISPLHF. CDR3 DNA: TGTGCCAGCAGTGAAGTCGGGATTTCACCCCTCCACTTC.

The chain recombines TRBV7-9 with TRBJ1-2, with D perhaps TRBD1 (5 bases). Germline V lookup: CDR1 SEHNR, CDR2 FQNEAQ (reference sequence). The V and J ends lost 5 bases and 2 bases respectively, with 15 bases between them. This CDR3 is built from 15 residues. CDR3 sequence (DNA): TGTGCCAGCAGCCGAGGGACTGAGAGGAACTATGGCTACACCTTC. Translating gives CASSRGTERNYGYTF.

By share, this clonotype ranks as large. The chain joins TRBV7-3 to TRBJ2-1; a weak D match, TRBD2 (5 bases). Germline CDR1 and CDR2: SGHTA and FQGTGA. CDR3 length: 14 residues. With 0 bases removed from V and 10 bases from J, the gap between germline ends came to 13 bases. The CDR3 protein is CASSLTYGVREQFF. In nucleotides, the CDR3 is TGTGCCAGCAGCTTAACGTACGGGGTAAGGGAGCAGTTCTTC.

The chain joins TRBV27 to TRBJ2-3, with D hard to call. The CDR3 covers 14 residues. Trimming shortened V by 6 bases and J by 2 bases, and 12 bases separated the two germline ends. Germline loops: CDR1 MNHEY, CDR2 SMNVEV (reference sequence). This CDR3 is CASSPPWHTDTQYF. In DNA, the CDR3 is TGTGCCAGCAGCCCGCCTTGGCACACAGATACGCAGTATTTT.

This clonotype was seen more than once but under ten times. This sequence joins TRBV7-8 and TRBJ2-5; 10 bases fit TRBD2. The end of the DNA is better explained by TRBJ2-7, so the J call may be wrong. CDR3 length: 17 amino acids. Germline values: CDR1 SGHVS, CDR2 FQNEAQ. CDR3 loop: CASSKKGSGLAAYEQYF. The CDR3 nucleotides read TGTGCCAGCAGCAAAAAGGGGTCCGGACTAGCGGCCTACGAGCAGTACTTC.

This clonotype was detected many times. The chain combines TRBV5-1 with TRBJ2-1, with 13 bases matching TRBD2. The CDR3 consists of 15 residues. Germline loops: CDR1 SGHRS, CDR2 YFSETQ. V lost 4 bases to trimming and J lost 5 bases; unmatched junction nucleotides: 3. CDR3 coding DNA: TGCGCCAGCAGCCCGGGACTAGCGGGAAACAATGAGCAGTTCTTC. Translated, it gives CASSPGLAGNNEQFF.